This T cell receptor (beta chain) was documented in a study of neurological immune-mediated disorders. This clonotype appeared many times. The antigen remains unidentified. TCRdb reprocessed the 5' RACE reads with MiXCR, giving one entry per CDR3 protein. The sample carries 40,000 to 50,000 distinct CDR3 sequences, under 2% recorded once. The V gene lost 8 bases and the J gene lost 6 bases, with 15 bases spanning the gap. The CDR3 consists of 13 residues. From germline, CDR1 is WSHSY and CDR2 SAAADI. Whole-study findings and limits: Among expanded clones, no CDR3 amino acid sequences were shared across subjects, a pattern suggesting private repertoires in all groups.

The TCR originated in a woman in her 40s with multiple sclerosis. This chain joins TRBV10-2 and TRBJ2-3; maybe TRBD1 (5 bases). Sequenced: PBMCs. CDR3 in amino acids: CASSHARDDTQYF. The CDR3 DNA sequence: TGCGCCAGCTCACACGCCAGGGATGATACGCAGTATTTT.